Shown below are 25 T cell receptor beta chains from a single sample sequenced in a study of metastatic and nonmetastatic thyroid tumors. Prior to thyroid surgery, none of the patients had received any treatment. Through MiXCR, TCRdb re-clonotyped the PCR reads. The data hold about 10,000 clones, with around 30% observed a single time. Source material: tumor tissue. Source of these receptors: a female donor with papillary thyroid cancer or a benign thyroid nodule (not recorded which). Some clones in this sample may be carry-over from other donors' samples.

The sample holds a few counts of this clone. CDR3 nucleotide sequence: TGTGCCAGCAGCCGCGGGGAGGTAGTTGAGACCCAGTACTTC. Its translation is CASSRGEVVETQYF. The V call is TRBV12-3 or TRBV12-4, the J call TRBJ2-5; D is perhaps TRBD2 (6 bases). Trimming removed 6 bases at V and 5 bases at J, with 16 bases between. This CDR3 has 14 residues.

The rearrangement joins TRBV5-1 to TRBJ1-2; D might be TRBD1 (6 bases). The CDR3 totals 16 residues. Germline lookup yields CDR1 SGHRS and CDR2 YFSETQ. V shed 5 bases and J shed 4 bases, with 21 bases lying between them. CDR3 in DNA: TGCGCCAGCAGACACGGGACACAGACTACCCCCTATGGCTACACCTTC. This codes for CASRHGTQTTPYGYTF. Full variable domain (remainder filled in from reference TRBV5-1 and TRBJ1-2): KAGVTQTPRYLIKTRGQQVTLSCSPISGHRSVSWYQQTPGQGLQFLFEYFSETQRNKGNFPGRFSGRQFSNSRSEMNVSTLELGDSALYLCASRHGTQTTPYGYTFGSGTRLTVV.

This clone occurred many times. The chain links TRBV5-1 to TRBJ2-5; D unresolved. The CDR3 totals 16 residues. The V gene lost 0 bases and the J gene lost 2 bases, with 14 bases spanning the gap. Germline V gives CDR1 SGHRS, CDR2 YFSETQ. The CDR3 reads CASSLEFGRSQETQYF. CDR3 nucleotides: TGCGCCAGCAGCTTGGAATTTGGCAGGAGTCAAGAGACCCAGTACTTC.

For this clone: Its ends do not fully match the called genes, so a read error is possible. The rearrangement joins TRBV20-1 to TRBJ2-6; D not resolved. Germline V gives CDR1 DFQATT, CDR2 SNEGSKA (reference sequence). CDR3 length: 13 residues. CDR3 loop: CIAMDSGANVLTF. The CDR3 DNA reads TGCATTGCTATGGACTCTGGGGCCAACGTCCTGACTTTC.

This clone came up a few times. V is TRBV6-5 and J is TRBJ2-1; 8 nucleotides match TRBD2. Germline V CDR1 and CDR2: MNHEY, SVGAGI. The V gene end was trimmed by 0 bases and the J gene end by 13 bases; junction bases not matched to a gene: 2. This CDR3 comprises 12 residues. The CDR3 DNA sequence: TGTGCCAGCAGTTACTCCGGGACTAGACAGTTCTTC. It is translated as CASSYSGTRQFF.

The table lists this clone with many counts. This may arise from a read error, as a much more abundant clone is one base away. The final CDR3 position lacks the conserved phenylalanine or tryptophan, pointing to a likely read error. The V gene is TRBV13, the J gene TRBJ2-1, with 7 bases that match TRBD2. The CDR3 extends over 17 amino acids. From germline, CDR1 is PRHDT and CDR2 FYEKMQ (reference sequence). Losses at the gene ends were 2 bases for V and 1 base for J; bases not matched to a gene: 8. CDR3 DNA: TGTGCCAGCAGCTTATCCTCTAGCGGTGCGTCCTACAATGAGCAGTTCCTC. Its translation is CASSLSSSGASYNEQFL.

This sequence joins TRBV27 and TRBJ2-7; 8 positions match TRBD1. V dropped 6 bases and J dropped 5; count of bases not matched to a gene: 6. Looked up from germline, CDR1 is MNHEY and CDR2 is SMNVEV (reference sequence). The CDR3 is 13 amino acids. CDR3 amino acids: CASRYGQGDEQYF. Here the CDR3 DNA reads TGTGCCAGCAGGTATGGACAGGGAGACGAGCAGTACTTC.

This clone was seen at least ten times. The genes are TRBV6-5 and TRBJ1-4; D gene uncertain. The CDR3 extends over 15 amino acids. Germline V lookup: CDR1 MNHEY, CDR2 SVGAGI. Trimming took off 2 bases at V and 0 bases at J, with 7 bases between the two ends. The DNA of the CDR3 is TGTGCCAGCAGTTACGCAGGTTCAACTAATGAAAAACTGTTTTTT. Its protein is CASSYAGSTNEKLFF.

This clone was observed a few times. This chain joins TRBV27 and TRBJ2-7; D not resolved. Germline CDR1 is MNHEY and CDR2 is SMNVEV (reference sequence). The V gene lost 7 bases and the J gene lost 2 bases, with 12 bases spanning the gap. The CDR3 runs to 13 residues. The CDR3 coding sequence is TGTGCCAGCACACGGAGAGGCCCCTACGAGCAGTACTTC. It yields the protein CASTRRGPYEQYF.

The gene calls are TRBV7-8 and TRBJ2-1; 9 positions agree with TRBD2. CDR3 length: 14 amino acids. Germline V gives CDR1 SGHVS, CDR2 FQNEAQ. The ends lost 7 bases at V and 7 bases at J; junction bases unmatched: 8. CDR3 DNA sequence: TGTGCCAGCACAGCGGGAGGAGTGGGGAATGAGCAGTTCTTC. It encodes CASTAGGVGNEQFF.

This clone qualifies as medium-sized. The germline gene is not matched at one end of the junction; a read error may be the cause. The V gene is TRBV6-1, the J gene TRBJ2-6; D gene ambiguous. Germline values: CDR1 MNHNS, CDR2 SASEGT. The CDR3 consists of 10 residues. CDR3 residues: CLSGANVLTF. CDR3 bases: TGCCTCTCTGGGGCCAACGTCCTGACTTTC.

This sequence joins TRBV30 and TRBJ1-6, with 9 positions matching TRBD1. Germline V gene data show CDR1 as GTSNPN and CDR2 as SVGIG (reference sequence). The CDR3 has 13 residues. With 8 bases clipped from V and 10 bases from J, the junction kept 9 bases outside the gene matches. In DNA, the CDR3 is TGTGCCGGTGACAGGGGGTTCGGCTCACCCCTCCACTTT. Encoded protein: CAGDRGFGSPLHF.

This clone came up many times. The chain carries TRBV7-2 and TRBJ2-5; 8 nucleotides align to TRBD2. The CDR3 sequence is 15 residues long. Germline CDR1 is SGHTA and CDR2 is FQGNSA. V trimming: 0 bases; J trimming: 0 bases; junction bases outside the gene matches: 0. Here the CDR3 reads CASSLASGDQETQYF. In nucleotides, the CDR3 is TGTGCCAGCAGCTTAGCTAGCGGGGACCAAGAGACCCAGTACTTC.

In this sample, this clone turned up many times. The gene calls are TRBV4-3 and TRBJ2-1, with D hard to call. Trimming cost V 3 bases and J 10 bases, with 13 bases left between them. Germline V gene data show CDR1 as LGHNA and CDR2 as YSLEER. This CDR3 comprises 13 residues. This CDR3 is CASSHSWSREQFF. The DNA for the CDR3 is TGCGCCAGCAGCCACTCGTGGTCTAGGGAGCAGTTCTTC.

This chain uses TRBV28 with TRBJ1-2; a weak D match, TRBD1 (5 bases). CDR3 length: 16 amino acids. V was clipped by 3 bases and J by 13 bases, with 27 bases between them. In germline, CDR1 is MDHEN, CDR2 SYDVKM. CDR3 in DNA: TGTGCCAGCAGTTTGGGACCTGTGGGGGGAACCTATGACTGCACCTTC. It is translated as CASSLGPVGGTYDCTF.

This clone was counted ten times or more. In the same sample, other DNA sequences code for this CDR3. J is TRBJ1-1 and V is TRBV19; D unresolved. Germline CDR1 and CDR2: LNHDA and SQIVND (reference sequence). V dropped 7 bases and J dropped 4 bases, with 19 bases sitting between them. This CDR3 is built from 15 residues. CDR3 amino acids: CASTAGGPKGTEAFF. The CDR3 region has the DNA TGTGCCAGTACCGCGGGAGGGCCAAAGGGCACTGAAGCTTTCTTT.

The CDR3 spells CSLEGSSGDRRNEQFF. The CDR3 bases are TGCAGTCTCGAGGGGTCTAGCGGGGATCGCCGAAATGAGCAGTTCTTC. The V gene is TRBV20-1, the J gene TRBJ2-1; 9 bases are shared with TRBD2. V shed 8 bases and J 7 bases; nucleotides not matched to a gene: 18. The germline gives CDR1 DFQATT, CDR2 SNEGSKA (reference sequence). CDR3 length: 16 amino acids.

This sequence joins TRBV7-2 and TRBJ2-7; D may match TRBD1 or TRBD2 (5 bases each). Germline V gene sequence: CDR1 SGHTA, CDR2 FQGNSA. The CDR3 sequence is 14 residues long. Trimming removed 1 base from V and 3 bases from J, with 10 bases in between. This chain's CDR3 is CASSLGDPLYEQYF. The DNA of the CDR3 is TGTGCCAGCAGCTTAGGGGACCCACTCTACGAGCAGTACTTC.

The chain links TRBV11-2 to TRBJ2-3; D could derive from TRBD1 or TRBD2 (5 bases each). V was trimmed by 4 bases and J by 2 bases, leaving 13 bases between them. From germline, CDR1 is SGHAT and CDR2 FQNNGV. This CDR3 has 15 amino acids. CDR3: CASSSLVGDTDTQYF. The CDR3 DNA is TGTGCCAGCAGCTCCCTTGTGGGGGACACAGATACGCAGTATTTT. Full variable domain (rest looked up from reference TRBV11-2 and TRBJ2-3): EAGVAQSPRYKIIEKRQSVAFWCNPISGHATLYWYQQILGQGPKLLIQFQNNGVVDDSQLPKDRFSAERLKGVDSTLKIQPAKLEDSAVYLCASSSLVGDTDTQYFGPGTRLTVL.

Comments on this clone: The junction shows a germline mismatch at one end, possibly a read error. In DNA, the CDR3 is TGTGCCAGCAGAGGAAGACAGGGGCAAAGACTAGCGGTAAACACTGGGGAGCTGTTTTTT. This encodes CASRGRQGQRLAVNTGELFF. The rearrangement joins TRBV6-2 or TRBV6-3 to TRBJ2-2; perhaps TRBD2 as D (9 bases). The germline gives CDR1 MNHEY, CDR2 SVGEGT. The CDR3 is 20 amino acids.

This clone was seen many times. This rearrangement joins TRBV7-8 to TRBJ1-5; D call uncertain. This CDR3 has 15 amino acids. Per the germline V gene, CDR1 is SGHVS and CDR2 is FQNEAQ. Trimming shortened V by 2 bases and J by 9 bases, and 17 bases separated the two germline ends. CDR3 sequence reads: CASSLSPNPDTPQHF. The CDR3 nucleotides are TGTGCCAGCAGCTTAAGCCCAAACCCCGATACGCCCCAGCATTTT.

The chain employs TRBV30 and TRBJ2-7, with TRBD2 identical over 9 bases. This CDR3 comprises 14 residues. Germline trimming cut 4 bases from V and 1 base from J; bases unmatched to any gene: 5. Germline values: CDR1 GTSNPN, CDR2 SVGIG (reference sequence). The CDR3 coding sequence is TGTGCCTGGACCTTGACTAGCGGTTCCTACGAGCAGTACTTC. It encodes CAWTLTSGSYEQYF. Full variable domain (rest looked up from reference TRBV30 and TRBJ2-7): SQTIHQWPATLVQPVGSPLSLECTVEGTSNPNLYWYRQAAGRGLQLLFYSVGIGQISSEVPQNLSASRPQDRQFILSSKKLLLSDSGFYLCAWTLTSGSYEQYFGPGTRLTVT.

The gene calls are TRBV5-1 and TRBJ1-5, with a possible D match to TRBD1 (5 bases). The V gene lost 6 bases and the J gene lost 6 bases, with 22 bases spanning the gap. The CDR3 runs 16 residues. Per the germline V gene, CDR1 is SGHRS and CDR2 is YFSETQ. CDR3 amino acids: CASIPAGWRGGQPQHF. The CDR3 coding sequence is TGCGCCAGCATTCCGGCAGGGTGGAGGGGCGGTCAGCCCCAGCATTTT. The complete variable domain, with remaining parts taken from reference TRBV5-1 and TRBJ1-5, reads KAGVTQTPRYLIKTRGQQVTLSCSPISGHRSVSWYQQTPGQGLQFLFEYFSETQRNKGNFPGRFSGRQFSNSRSEMNVSTLELGDSALYLCASIPAGWRGGQPQHFGDGTRLSIL.

This clone was detected only a few times. The chain couples TRBV10-2 to TRBJ2-1; 7 bases are shared with TRBD1. The CDR3 has 15 amino acids. Germline loops: CDR1 WSHSY, CDR2 SAAADI. With V trimmed by 4 bases and J by 7 bases, 10 bases remained unmatched. The CDR3 nucleotides are TGCGCCAGCAGTGTAAGGGGACAGTGGGTTAATGAGCAGTTCTTC. It specifies CASSVRGQWVNEQFF.

This clone ranks as medium-sized. The gene calls are TRBV6-1 and TRBJ2-1, with 10 bases fitting TRBD2. Germline CDR1 MNHNS, CDR2 SASEGT. V lost 1 base, J lost 6 bases, and 3 bases stayed unmatched. The CDR3 runs to 15 residues. The CDR3 reads CASSEEASGSNEQFF. For the CDR3, the DNA is TGTGCCAGCAGTGAAGAAGCTAGCGGGAGCAATGAGCAGTTCTTC.